This TCR beta chain was recorded in a study of PD-1 blockade in classical Hodgkin lymphoma. Study observations and caveats: The authors excluded patients who started nivolumab under 1 year after ASCT. By cycle point C4D1, TCR diversity had risen significantly in CD4+ cells (but not CD8+ cells). Newly diagnosed and completely responding patients shared comparable baseline diversity.

Turning to this clone: The target antigen is unknown.

Sequenced by immunoSEQ multiplex PCR; TCRdb stores in-frame clones only, minus some. The table shows around 66,000 clones, with roughly nine tenths occurring only once. Every single patient, without exception, relapsed after autologous stem cell transplantation, and brentuximab vedotin exposure varied. Responses achieved at best were complete response, partial response or progressive disease. This TCR came from a human donor with classical Hodgkin lymphoma. This specimen was peripheral blood mononuclear cells (PBMCs), taken at baseline.

The CDR3 DNA is TGTGCCAGCAGCCAAGGGGACCTTAGCGCTTTCTTT. This encodes CASSQGDLSAFF. V gene TRBV14 combines with J gene TRBJ1-1; possibly TRBD1 for D (5 bases). CDR1 and CDR2 from the germline V gene are SGHDN and FVKESK. The CDR3 is 12 residues long. The ends were cut back, 1 base at V and 11 bases at J, with 11 bases in the middle.